The entry that follows covers one T cell receptor (beta chain) sequence. The V segment lost 5 bases and the J segment 9 bases; nucleotides outside the gene matches: 13. Germline assignment: CDR1 SGHDN and CDR2 FVKESK. The length of the CDR3 is 16 residues. Clones were read by immunoSEQ multiplex PCR, and TCRdb kept only the in-frame ones, dropping some. There are 150,000 or so clones in the sample; about 70% occur only once, and less than 2.5% lies in the top ten. This sample was taken from a study of blood T cell repertoires in COVID-19. Whole-study context: Sites across the United States, Italy and Spain contributed samples from acute and convalescent COVID-19.

The sequenced material came from peripheral blood. The chain carries TRBV14 and TRBJ1-6; 7 bases are shared with TRBD1. The TCR comes from a woman between 65 and 79 years old with acute or convalescent COVID-19. The CDR3: CASSELQGQFGSPLHF. The CDR3 DNA reads as TGTGCCAGCAGCGAACTACAGGGGCAATTTGGTTCACCCCTCCACTTT.